This T cell receptor (beta chain) was retrieved from a study of cytomegalovirus exposure and HLA in healthy donors. Study details: Of some 400 genotyped donors, about 80% clustered with self-reported Caucasian donors. Study-wide findings and caveats: Solely CMV serostatus was available to characterize immune exposure.

Both 60 Vbeta primers and 13 Jbeta primers went into the PCR. Only in-frame clones appear in the TCRdb table, and some are missing; sequencing was by immunoSEQ multiplex PCR. The sample carries around 140,000 clones, around 78% recorded once. Regarding this clone: Antigen unknown.

V was trimmed by 2 bases and J by 8 bases, leaving 9 bases between them. This CDR3 has 13 residues. In germline, CDR1 is LNHDA, CDR2 SQIVND (reference sequence). The chain carries TRBV19 and TRBJ1-4, with D perhaps matching TRBD1 (6 bases). This TCR derives from a woman in her thirties or forties in good health and CMV-seropositive. Sequencing used PBMCs. Here the CDR3 reads CASSITGLEKLFF. Here the CDR3 DNA reads TGTGCCAGTAGTATAACAGGGCTCGAAAAACTGTTTTTT.